This entry describes one TCR beta chain. These data originate in a study of blood T cell repertoires in COVID-19. Some clones are missing from TCRdb's copy, which holds only in-frame ones; the method was immunoSEQ multiplex PCR. The repertoire holds a few hundred thousand clones, with about 90% as singletons. Per the germline V gene, CDR1 is SGHRS and CDR2 is YFSETQ. The length of the CDR3 is 14 residues. The V gene lost 3 bases and the J gene lost 4 bases, with 13 bases spanning the gap. This receptor was obtained from a woman in her 30s with COVID-19, enrolled during active disease. The chain is built from TRBV5-1 and TRBJ1-1; possible D gene TRBD1, 5 bases. Sequenced: peripheral blood. This CDR3 reads CASSSTPGGTEAFF. The DNA of the CDR3 is TGCGCCAGCAGCTCGACGCCCGGGGGCACTGAAGCTTTCTTT. The complete variable domain, with remaining parts taken from reference TRBV5-1 and TRBJ1-1, reads KAGVTQTPRYLIKTRGQQVTLSCSPISGHRSVSWYQQTPGQGLQFLFEYFSETQRNKGNFPGRFSGRQFSNSRSEMNVSTLELGDSALYLCASSSTPGGTEAFFGQGTRLTVV.